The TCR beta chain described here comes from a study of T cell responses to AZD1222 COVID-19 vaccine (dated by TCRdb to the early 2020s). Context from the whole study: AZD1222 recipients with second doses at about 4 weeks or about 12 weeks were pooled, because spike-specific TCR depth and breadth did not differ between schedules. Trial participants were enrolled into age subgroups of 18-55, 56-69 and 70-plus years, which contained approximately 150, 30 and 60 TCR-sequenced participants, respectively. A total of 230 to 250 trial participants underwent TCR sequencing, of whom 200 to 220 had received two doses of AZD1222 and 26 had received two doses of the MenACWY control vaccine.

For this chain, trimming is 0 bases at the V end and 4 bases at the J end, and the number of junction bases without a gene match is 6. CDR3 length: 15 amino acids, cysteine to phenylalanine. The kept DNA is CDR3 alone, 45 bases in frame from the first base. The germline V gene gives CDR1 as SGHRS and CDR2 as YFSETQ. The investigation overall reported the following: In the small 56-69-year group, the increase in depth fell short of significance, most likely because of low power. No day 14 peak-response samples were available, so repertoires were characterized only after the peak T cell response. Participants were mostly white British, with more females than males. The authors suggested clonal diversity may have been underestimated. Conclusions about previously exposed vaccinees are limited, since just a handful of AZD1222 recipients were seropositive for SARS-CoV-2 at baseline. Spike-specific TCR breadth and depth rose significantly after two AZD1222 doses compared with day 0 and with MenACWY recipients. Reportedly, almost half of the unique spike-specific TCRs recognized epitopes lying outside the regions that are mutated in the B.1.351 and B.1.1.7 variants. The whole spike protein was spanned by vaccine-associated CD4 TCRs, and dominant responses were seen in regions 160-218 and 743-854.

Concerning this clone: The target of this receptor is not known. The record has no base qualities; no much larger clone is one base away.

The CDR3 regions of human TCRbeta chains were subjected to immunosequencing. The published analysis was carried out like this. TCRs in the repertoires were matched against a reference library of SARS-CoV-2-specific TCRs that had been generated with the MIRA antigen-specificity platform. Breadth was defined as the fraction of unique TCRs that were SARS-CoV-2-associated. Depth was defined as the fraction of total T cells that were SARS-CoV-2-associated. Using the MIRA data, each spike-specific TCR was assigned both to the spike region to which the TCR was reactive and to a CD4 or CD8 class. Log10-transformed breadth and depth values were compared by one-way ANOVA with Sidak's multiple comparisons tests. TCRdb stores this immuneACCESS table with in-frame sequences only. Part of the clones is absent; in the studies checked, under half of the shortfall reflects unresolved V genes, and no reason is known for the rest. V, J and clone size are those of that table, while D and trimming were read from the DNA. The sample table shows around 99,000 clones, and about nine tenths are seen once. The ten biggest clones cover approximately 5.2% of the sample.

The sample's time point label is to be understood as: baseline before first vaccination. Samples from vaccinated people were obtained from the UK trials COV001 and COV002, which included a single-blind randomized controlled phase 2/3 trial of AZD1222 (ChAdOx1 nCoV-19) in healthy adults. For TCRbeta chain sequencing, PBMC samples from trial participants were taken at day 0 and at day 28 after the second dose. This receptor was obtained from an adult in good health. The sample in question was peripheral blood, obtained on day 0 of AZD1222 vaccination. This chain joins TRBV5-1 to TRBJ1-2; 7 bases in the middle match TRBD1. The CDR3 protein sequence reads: CASSLGDSIGYGYTF. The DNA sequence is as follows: TGCGCCAGCAGCTTGGGGGACAGCATCGGCTATGGCTACACCTTC.